This T cell receptor beta chain was captured by sequencing in a study of blood T cells in healthy people across ages. Combining a sample-barcoded 5' primer with a J-beta primer mix, a second PCR ran for roughly 6 to 12 cycles. TCRdb recomputed calls from the 5' RACE reads with MiXCR, one row per CDR3 protein. The sample has hundreds of thousands of distinct CDR3 sequences, around a quarter seen once; the top ten hold roughly 9%. Germline assignment: CDR1 MNHEY and CDR2 SVGAGI. The CDR3 contains 14 residues. Trimming cost V 6 bases and J 4 bases; bases outside gene matches: 5. This sample also belongs to another study, concerning T cells of mothers and their children.

The sequence was obtained from a boy under 18 in good health. The material sequenced was blood. The rearrangement uses TRBV6-5 and TRBJ2-7, with 11 bases fitting TRBD1. This chain's CDR3 is CASRMGQGVYEQYF. The DNA for the CDR3 is TGTGCCAGCAGGATGGGACAGGGGGTGTACGAGCAGTACTTC.